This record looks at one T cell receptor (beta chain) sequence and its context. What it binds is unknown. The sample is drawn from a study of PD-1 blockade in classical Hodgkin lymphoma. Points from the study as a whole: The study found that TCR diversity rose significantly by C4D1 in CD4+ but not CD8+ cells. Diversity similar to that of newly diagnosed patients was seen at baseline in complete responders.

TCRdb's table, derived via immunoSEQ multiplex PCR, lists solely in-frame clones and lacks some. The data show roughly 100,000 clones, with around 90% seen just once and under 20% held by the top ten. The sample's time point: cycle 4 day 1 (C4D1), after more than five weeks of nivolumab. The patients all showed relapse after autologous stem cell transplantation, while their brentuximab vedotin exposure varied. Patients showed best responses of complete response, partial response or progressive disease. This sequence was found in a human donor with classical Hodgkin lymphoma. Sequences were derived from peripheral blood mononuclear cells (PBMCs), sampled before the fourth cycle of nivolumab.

The chain's CDR3 is CASSFRGHTGELFF. As DNA, the CDR3 is TGTGCCAGCAGTTTTCGGGGGCACACCGGGGAGCTGTTTTTT. The chain employs TRBV28 and TRBJ2-2; D might be TRBD1 or TRBD2, each matching 6 bases. Germline loops: CDR1 MDHEN, CDR2 SYDVKM. The CDR3 spans 14 residues. V gave up 3 bases and J gave up 3 bases, with 8 bases separating them.